This TCR beta chain comes out of a study of cytomegalovirus exposure and HLA in healthy donors. The overall study: It was reported in a later analysis that the same platform had been used for the approximately 110 validation repertoires as for the 550 to 750 first-cohort repertoires. Findings and caveats of the study: Among TCR beta chains, those listed as cytomegalovirus-associated numbered about 160. A later analysis found first-cohort TCR clusters tended to co-occur in the 95 to 150 validation repertoires.

CDR3 size: 15 residues. CDR1 MDHEN and CDR2 SYDVKM come from the germline V gene. Trimming pared 4 bases from V and 0 bases from J, leaving 12 bases between. It was the roughly 120-subject validation cohort, separate from the approximately 680-subject first cohort, to which the donors belonged. The table came from immunoSEQ multiplex PCR; TCRdb's copy has only in-frame clones and leaves some out. The profile shows about 240,000 clones, about 90% of them singletons. As regards this clone: No antigen is known for it.

This TCR was recovered from a young woman in good health and CMV-seropositive. Sequencing was done on a sample of PBMCs. The chain joins TRBV28 to TRBJ1-2; D gene uncertain. CDR3 coding DNA: TGTGCCAGCAGTTCCCGCACGGCGGCTAACTATGGCTACACCTTC. This sequence encodes CASSSRTAANYGYTF.